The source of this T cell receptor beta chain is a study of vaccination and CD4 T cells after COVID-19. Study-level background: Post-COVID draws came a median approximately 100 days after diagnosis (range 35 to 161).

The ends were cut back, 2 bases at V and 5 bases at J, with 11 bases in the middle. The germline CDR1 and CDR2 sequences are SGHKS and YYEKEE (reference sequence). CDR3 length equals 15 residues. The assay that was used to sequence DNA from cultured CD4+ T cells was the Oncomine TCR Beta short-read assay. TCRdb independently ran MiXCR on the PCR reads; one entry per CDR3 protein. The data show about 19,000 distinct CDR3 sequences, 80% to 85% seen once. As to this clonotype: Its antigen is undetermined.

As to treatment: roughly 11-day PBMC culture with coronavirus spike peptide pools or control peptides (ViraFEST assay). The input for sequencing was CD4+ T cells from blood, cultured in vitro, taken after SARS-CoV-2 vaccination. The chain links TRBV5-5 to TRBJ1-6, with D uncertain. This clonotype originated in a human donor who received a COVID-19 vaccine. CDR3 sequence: CASSFSSRHNSPLHF. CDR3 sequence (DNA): TGTGCCAGCAGCTTTTCCTCCCGGCATAATTCACCCCTCCACTTT. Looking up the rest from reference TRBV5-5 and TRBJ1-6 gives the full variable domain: DAGVTQSPTHLIKTRGQQVTLRCSPISGHKSVSWYQQVLGQGPQFIFQYYEKEERGRGNFPDRFSARQFPNYSSELNVNALLLGDSALYLCASSFSSRHNSPLHFGNGTRLTVT.